The 10 T cell receptor beta chains reported below all come from one sample, sequenced in a study of cytomegalovirus exposure and HLA in healthy donors. The PCR employed 60 Vbeta primers together with 13 Jbeta primers. Here immunoSEQ multiplex PCR was the method, and the copy in TCRdb shows in-frame clones only, minus some. This sample has some 130,000 clones, with 75% to 90% found just once. Sequenced input: PBMCs. These TCRs come from a woman in her twenties or thirties in good health and CMV-seropositive.

This clone has only a few counts. The rearrangement uses TRBV5-1 and TRBJ1-2; no reliable D call. CDR1 SGHRS and CDR2 YFSETQ come from the germline V gene. This CDR3 has 13 amino acids. V was pared by 2 bases and J by 1 base, with 6 bases between. CDR3 nucleotide sequence: TGCGCCAGCAGCTTCGGAGATAACTATGGCTACACCTTC. Its protein product is CASSFGDNYGYTF.

The chain employs TRBV5-1 and TRBJ1-1; D is unresolved. The ends were cut back, 4 bases at V and 2 bases at J, with 9 bases in the middle. The germline V gene has CDR1 SGHRS and CDR2 YFSETQ. This CDR3 region has 13 residues. The CDR3 sequence: CASSLTTNTEAFF. In DNA, the CDR3 is TGCGCCAGCAGCCTCACTACCAACACTGAAGCTTTCTTT.

The J gene is TRBJ2-3, the V gene TRBV4-1; the match to TRBD2 covers 11 bases. CDR3 length: 20 residues. CDR1 is MGHRA, CDR2 YSYEKL, per germline. Unmatched junction bases numbered 13, after V lost 0 bases and J lost 2 bases. The CDR3: CASSQDIGLAGAFLTDTQYF. CDR3 coding DNA: TGCGCCAGCAGCCAAGACATTGGACTAGCGGGCGCCTTTCTCACAGATACGCAGTATTTT.

This chain uses TRBV28 with TRBJ1-5; possible D gene TRBD1, 5 bases. The CDR3 has 13 residues. The ends were cut back, 6 bases at V and 11 bases at J, with 17 bases in the middle. Germline V CDR1 and CDR2: MDHEN, SYDVKM. CDR3 bases: TGTGCCAGCAGCCCTGCCCCGGGGGGAGCCCAGCATTTT. Amino acids: CASSPAPGGAQHF.

This chain connects TRBV28 to TRBJ2-1; 8 bases map to TRBD2. Germline V CDR1 and CDR2: MDHEN, SYDVKM. The CDR3 sequence is 20 residues long. V lost 5 bases and J lost 0; bases outside the gene matches: 18. The CDR3 reads CASSGELGGRIRSSYNEQFF. The CDR3 coding sequence is TGTGCCAGCAGTGGGGAATTGGGCGGGAGGATTCGAAGCTCCTACAATGAGCAGTTCTTC.

This chain links TRBV12-5 with TRBJ2-1; no reliable D call. V shed 6 bases and J shed 9 bases, with 9 bases lying between them. CDR1 is LGHNT, CDR2 FRNRAP, per germline. This CDR3 contains 11 residues. The CDR3 sequence: CASGAPSEQFF. CDR3 in DNA: TGTGCTAGTGGGGCCCCAAGTGAGCAGTTCTTC.

V and J are TRBV5-5 and TRBJ1-4, with TRBD1 matching over 7 bases. J gave up 4 bases and V 0 bases, and 3 bases lay outside the gene matches. Germline V lookup: CDR1 SGHKS, CDR2 YYEKEE (reference sequence). The CDR3 runs 15 residues. The CDR3 nucleotides are TGTGCCAGCAGCTTGGGGACAGGAAGTAATGAAAAACTGTTTTTT. Protein sequence: CASSLGTGSNEKLFF.

The DNA for the CDR3 is TGTGCCAGCAGTGACCTAGACCCTGGGGCCAACGTCCTGACTTTC. Amino acids: CASSDLDPGANVLTF. The chain is built from TRBV2 and TRBJ2-6; D gene unclear. Between the trimmed V and J ends, which lost 3 bases and 2 bases, there was a span of 8 bases. The CDR3 has 15 residues. Germline-derived CDR1 and CDR2 are SNHLY and FYNNEI. The variable domain in full, completed from reference TRBV2 and TRBJ2-6, reads EPEVTQTPSHQVTQMGQEVILRCVPISNHLYFYWYRQILGQKVEFLVSFYNNEISEKSEIFDDQFSVERPDGSNFTLKIRSTKLEDSAMYFCASSDLDPGANVLTFGAGSRLTVL.

The gene calls are TRBV15 and TRBJ2-1; no definite D call. From germline, CDR1 is LNHNV and CDR2 YYDKDF (reference sequence). The CDR3 extends over 13 amino acids. The V end was cut by 8 bases, the J end by 7 bases, with 15 bases between. The chain's CDR3 is CATSTGEGNEQFF. CDR3 DNA sequence: TGTGCCACCTCAACGGGTGAAGGAAATGAGCAGTTCTTC. Based on the CDR3 plus reference TRBV15 and TRBJ2-1, the full variable domain is DAMVIQNPRYQVTQFGKPVTLSCSQTLNHNVMYWYQQKSSQAPKLLFHYYDKDFNNEADTPDNFQSRRPNTSFCFLDIRSPGLGDTAMYLCATSTGEGNEQFFGPGTRLTVL.

The chain carries TRBV2 and TRBJ2-1, with 11 bases lining up with TRBD1. The CDR3 consists of 15 residues. Germline assignment: CDR1 SNHLY and CDR2 FYNNEI. J gave up 9 bases and V 3 bases, and 7 bases lay outside the gene matches. The CDR3, as DNA: TGTGCCAGCAGTGACGGGACAGGGGGTGGTAGTGAGCAGTTCTTC. It specifies CASSDGTGGGSEQFF. The variable domain in full, with the rest retrieved from reference TRBV2 and TRBJ2-1, is EPEVTQTPSHQVTQMGQEVILRCVPISNHLYFYWYRQILGQKVEFLVSFYNNEISEKSEIFDDQFSVERPDGSNFTLKIRSTKLEDSAMYFCASSDGTGGGSEQFFGPGTRLTVL.